This is a list of T cell receptor beta chains from one sample in a study of vaccination effects on CD4 cells after COVID-19. TCRdb's copy holds only in-frame clones and misses some; the assay was immunoSEQ multiplex PCR. The sample yields tens of thousands of clones, roughly four fifths seen once. Antigens of these TCRs are unknown. The sequencing here drew on CD4+ T cells from PBMCs cultured without peptide, taken before COVID-19 vaccination. The receptors come from a human donor who received a COVID-19 vaccine. Both conserved end residues are part of each CDR3. Each record gives: clone size, D gene, J gene, V gene, CDR3 protein, CDR3 DNA. The D gene is left open where the match is weak. Clone size appears in some rows only: once, few, many, or a class for an expanded clone.

>-|-|TRBJ2-1|TRBV19
CASSLRTASYNEQFF
TGTGCCAGTAGCTTAAGGACAGCCTCCTACAATGAGCAGTTCTTC
>-|-|TRBJ1-2|TRBV2
CASSEALRGAGGYTF
TGTGCCAGCAGTGAAGCGCTTCGGGGGGCCGGTGGCTACACCTTC
>-|TRBD1|TRBJ1-5|TRBV5-1
CASSPGTGYQPQHF
TGCGCCAGCAGCCCAGGGACAGGGTACCAGCCCCAGCATTTT
>-|-|TRBJ1-2|TRBV3-1/TRBV3-2
CASSRTERGYTF
TGTGCCAGCAGTCGGACAGAAAGGGGCTACACCTTC
>-|TRBD2|TRBJ2-2|TRBV7-9
CASSSLAVYTGELFF
TGTGCCAGCAGCTCGCTAGCGGTGTACACCGGGGAGCTGTTTTTT
>-|-|TRBJ1-1|TRBV5-1
CASSLGNSYTEAFF
TGCGCCAGCAGCTTGGGAAATTCGTACACTGAAGCTTTCTTT
>few|-|TRBJ1-1|TRBV7-2
CASSSRANTEAFF
TGTGCCAGCAGCTCCAGGGCGAACACTGAAGCTTTCTTT
>-|-|TRBJ1-4|TRBV19
CASSMGHYEKLFF
TGTGCCAGTAGCATGGGACATTATGAAAAACTGTTTTTT
>-|TRBD2|TRBJ2-1|TRBV5-1
CASSLGASGGYNEQFF
TGCGCCAGCAGCTTGGGAGCTAGCGGGGGTTACAATGAGCAGTTCTTC
>-|TRBD1|TRBJ1-6|TRBV5-1
CASSPDRGPGSPLHF
TGCGCCAGCAGCCCCGACAGGGGGCCGGGTTCACCCCTCCACTTT
>-|-|TRBJ1-2|TRBV4-2
CASSQGQGYGYTF
TGTGCCAGCAGCCAAGGTCAAGGCTATGGCTACACCTTC